The sequence of this T cell receptor beta chain was determined in a study of identifying expanded T cells in peripheral blood. The CDR3 consists of 13 residues. CDR1 and CDR2 from the germline V gene are SGHTA and FQGNSA. V lost 5 bases to trimming and J lost 9 bases; unmatched junction nucleotides: 4. Assay used: immunoSEQ multiplex PCR; TCRdb lists only in-frame clones, some missing. The sample includes under 85,000 clones, 84% seen only once; the top ten take around a fifth. This TCR derives from a person between 18 and 75 years old in good health. Sequencing was carried out using blood. V gene TRBV7-2 combines with J gene TRBJ1-6, with TRBD1 matching 7 bases. The CDR3, as DNA: TGTGCCAGCAGCACCCGACAGGGTTCACCCCTCCACTTT. This codes for CASSTRQGSPLHF.